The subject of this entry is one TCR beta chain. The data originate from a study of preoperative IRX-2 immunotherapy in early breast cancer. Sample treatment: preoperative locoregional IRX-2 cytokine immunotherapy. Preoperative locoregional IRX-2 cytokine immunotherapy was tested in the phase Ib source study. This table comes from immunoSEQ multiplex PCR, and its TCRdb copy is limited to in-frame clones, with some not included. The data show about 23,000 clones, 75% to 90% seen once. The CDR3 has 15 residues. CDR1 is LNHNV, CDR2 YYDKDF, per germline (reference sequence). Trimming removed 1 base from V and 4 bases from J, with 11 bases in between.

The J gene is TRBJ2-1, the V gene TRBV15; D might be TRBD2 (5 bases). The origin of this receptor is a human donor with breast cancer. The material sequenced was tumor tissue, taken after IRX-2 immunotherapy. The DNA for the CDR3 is TGTGCCACCAGCAGAGCAGCGGTCCTTTACAATGAGCAGTTCTTC. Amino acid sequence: CATSRAAVLYNEQFF.